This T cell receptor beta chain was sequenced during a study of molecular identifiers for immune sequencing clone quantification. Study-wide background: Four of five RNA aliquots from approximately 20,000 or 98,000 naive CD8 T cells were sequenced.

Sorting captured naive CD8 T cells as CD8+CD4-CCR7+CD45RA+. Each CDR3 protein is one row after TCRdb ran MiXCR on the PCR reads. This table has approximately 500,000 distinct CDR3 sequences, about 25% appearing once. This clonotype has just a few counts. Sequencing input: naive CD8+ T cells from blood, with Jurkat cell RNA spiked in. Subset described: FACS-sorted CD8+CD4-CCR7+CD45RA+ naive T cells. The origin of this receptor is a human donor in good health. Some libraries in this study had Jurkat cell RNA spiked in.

The CDR3 nucleotides are TGTGCCTGGAGTGTTGGGCCCCGAGGGACTGAAGCTTTCTTT. This gives the protein CAWSVGPRGTEAFF. The rearrangement links TRBV30 to TRBJ1-1, with D uncertain. The V gene lost 0 bases and the J gene lost 5 bases, with 13 bases spanning the gap. CDR3 length equals 14 residues. Germline lookup yields CDR1 GTSNPN and CDR2 SVGIG (reference sequence).